The rows below give T cell receptor beta chains drawn from one sample of a study of OX40 agonist ivuxolimab in advanced cancers. Repertoires were generated with immunoSEQ multiplex PCR, while TCRdb's copy carries only in-frame clones and drops some. This repertoire shows about 150,000 clones, about 92% found once; its top ten account for roughly 1%. The sequencing used CD4+ or CD8+ T cells sorted from blood, collected in a trial of the OX40 agonist ivuxolimab. These receptor sequences come from an adult with an advanced solid tumor such as melanoma, head and neck, liver or kidney cancer. Each CDR3 is given with its conserved first and last residue. A D gene is named only where the DNA matches it firmly. The size of a clone is reported for some rows only, either as once, few or many, or as a class for expanded clones.

d_gene: TRBD1
abundance: -
j_gene: TRBJ2-7
v_gene: TRBV27
CDR3aa: CASSLQQGAKNEQYF
CDR3nt: TGTGCCAGCAGTTTACAACAGGGGGCAAAAAACGAGCAGTACTTC

d_gene: -
abundance: -
j_gene: TRBJ1-2
v_gene: TRBV21-1
CDR3aa: CASSLLQGGGLKPPNYGYTF
CDR3nt: TGTGCCAGCAGCCTACTACAGGGGGGGGGCCTTAAACCCCCTAACTATGGCTACACCTTC

d_gene: TRBD1
abundance: -
j_gene: TRBJ2-5
v_gene: TRBV7-9
CDR3aa: CASRPQGAGETQYF
CDR3nt: TGTGCCAGCAGACCTCAGGGGGCAGGAGAGACCCAGTACTTC

d_gene: TRBD1
abundance: -
j_gene: TRBJ1-3
v_gene: TRBV9
CDR3aa: CASSVATGEAGNTIYF
CDR3nt: TGTGCCAGCAGCGTAGCTACAGGGGAGGCAGGAAACACCATATATTTT

d_gene: TRBD2
abundance: -
j_gene: TRBJ2-5
v_gene: TRBV4-1
CDR3aa: CASSQETSGRGGETQYF
CDR3nt: TGCGCCAGCAGCCAAGAGACTAGCGGGAGAGGGGGAGAGACCCAGTACTTC

d_gene: -
abundance: -
j_gene: TRBJ1-1
v_gene: TRBV10-3
CDR3aa: CAISESRGGNTEAFF
CDR3nt: TGTGCCATCAGTGAGTCGAGAGGGGGTAACACTGAAGCTTTCTTT

d_gene: -
abundance: -
j_gene: TRBJ2-7
v_gene: TRBV11-2
CDR3aa: CASSQTLATGTPYEQYF
CDR3nt: TGTGCCAGCAGTCAAACCCTGGCGACAGGGACTCCTTACGAGCAGTACTTC

d_gene: TRBD1
abundance: few
j_gene: TRBJ2-4
v_gene: TRBV5-1
CDR3aa: CASSSGGTLQYF
CDR3nt: TGCGCCAGCAGCTCAGGGGGCACACTACAGTACTTC

d_gene: -
abundance: -
j_gene: TRBJ2-2
v_gene: TRBV30
CDR3aa: CAWRLNTGELFF
CDR3nt: TGTGCCTGGAGACTGAACACCGGGGAGCTGTTTTTT

d_gene: -
abundance: -
j_gene: TRBJ2-3
v_gene: TRBV23-1
CDR3aa: CASSLFTDTQYF
CDR3nt: TGCGCCAGCAGTCTCTTCACAGATACGCAGTATTTT

d_gene: -
abundance: -
j_gene: TRBJ1-6
v_gene: TRBV4-1
CDR3aa: CASSQVGRVSPLHF
CDR3nt: TGCGCCAGCAGCCAAGTGGGGAGGGTTTCACCCCTCCACTTT

d_gene: TRBD1
abundance: -
j_gene: TRBJ2-5
v_gene: TRBV18
CDR3aa: CASSPTGGQRETQYF
CDR3nt: TGTGCCAGCTCCCCGACAGGGGGACAGAGGGAGACCCAGTACTTC

d_gene: -
abundance: -
j_gene: TRBJ1-1
v_gene: TRBV4-1
CDR3aa: CASSPRTEGNTEAFF
CDR3nt: TGCGCCAGCAGCCCCCGGACAGAAGGAAACACTGAAGCTTTCTTT

d_gene: TRBD2
abundance: few
j_gene: TRBJ2-3
v_gene: TRBV15
CDR3aa: CATSRAQAGGSTDTQYF
CDR3nt: TGTGCCACCAGCAGAGCTCAAGCGGGGGGCAGCACAGATACGCAGTATTTT

d_gene: TRBD1
abundance: -
j_gene: TRBJ1-2
v_gene: TRBV4-3
CDR3aa: CASSRTDREEYGYTF
CDR3nt: TGCGCCAGCAGCCGAACCGACAGGGAAGAGTATGGCTACACCTTC

d_gene: -
abundance: once
j_gene: TRBJ1-2
v_gene: TRBV5-4
CDR3aa: CASSLDSVSGYGYTF
CDR3nt: TGTGCCAGCAGCTTGGATTCTGTGTCGGGCTATGGCTACACCTTC

d_gene: TRBD1
abundance: -
j_gene: TRBJ1-6
v_gene: TRBV6-6
CDR3aa: CASSRQGNSPLHF
CDR3nt: TGTGCCAGCAGTCGACAGGGAAATTCACCCCTCCACTTT

d_gene: -
abundance: -
j_gene: TRBJ1-1
v_gene: TRBV6-5
CDR3aa: CASSQTAEAFF
CDR3nt: TGTGCCAGCAGTCAGACAGCTGAAGCTTTCTTT

d_gene: -
abundance: -
j_gene: TRBJ2-3
v_gene: TRBV28
CDR3aa: CASSPLEVTSTDTQYF
CDR3nt: TGTGCCAGCAGCCCCCTAGAGGTAACCAGCACAGATACGCAGTATTTT

d_gene: TRBD1
abundance: -
j_gene: TRBJ1-5
v_gene: TRBV28
CDR3aa: CASSPPGTGVFQPQHF
CDR3nt: TGTGCCAGCAGTCCCCCCGGGACAGGGGTGTTTCAGCCCCAGCATTTT

d_gene: -
abundance: -
j_gene: TRBJ1-1
v_gene: TRBV5-6
CDR3aa: CASSFRRGLNTEAFF
CDR3nt: TGTGCCAGCAGCTTCCGGAGGGGCCTGAACACTGAAGCTTTCTTT

d_gene: -
abundance: few
j_gene: TRBJ1-1
v_gene: TRBV30
CDR3aa: CAWRWGPLTGAEAFF
CDR3nt: TGTGCCTGGAGATGGGGACCTCTGACCGGAGCTGAAGCTTTCTTT

d_gene: -
abundance: -
j_gene: TRBJ2-7
v_gene: TRBV5-6
CDR3aa: CASSLDRLDEQYF
CDR3nt: TGTGCCAGCAGCCTCGACCGTCTCGACGAGCAGTACTTC

d_gene: -
abundance: -
j_gene: TRBJ2-1
v_gene: TRBV7-9
CDR3aa: CASSTGHEQFF
CDR3nt: TGTGCCAGCAGCACAGGGCATGAGCAGTTCTTC

d_gene: TRBD2
abundance: -
j_gene: TRBJ2-2
v_gene: TRBV7-9
CDR3aa: CASSPPTLRGGRNTGELFF
CDR3nt: TGTGCCAGCAGCCCCCCCACGTTGCGGGGCGGGAGGAACACCGGGGAGCTGTTTTTT

d_gene: -
abundance: -
j_gene: TRBJ2-2
v_gene: TRBV7-2
CDR3aa: CASSSLTGFTGELFF
CDR3nt: TGTGCCAGCAGCTCTTTAACGGGATTCACCGGGGAGCTGTTTTTT

d_gene: TRBD2
abundance: -
j_gene: TRBJ2-2
v_gene: TRBV7-3
CDR3aa: CASSLMPLAGTTGELFF
CDR3nt: TGTGCCAGCAGCTTAATGCCACTAGCGGGCACCACCGGGGAGCTGTTTTTT

d_gene: TRBD1
abundance: -
j_gene: TRBJ2-7
v_gene: TRBV7-9
CDR3aa: CASSQRKGTVYEQYF
CDR3nt: TGTGCCAGCAGCCAAAGAAAAGGGACAGTCTACGAGCAGTACTTC

d_gene: -
abundance: -
j_gene: TRBJ2-7
v_gene: TRBV7-2
CDR3aa: CASSYTYEQYF
CDR3nt: TGTGCCAGCAGCTATACCTACGAGCAGTACTTC

d_gene: -
abundance: -
j_gene: TRBJ2-1
v_gene: TRBV6-1
CDR3aa: CASSDLGEQFF
CDR3nt: TGTGCCAGCAGTGACTTGGGTGAGCAGTTCTTC

d_gene: -
abundance: -
j_gene: TRBJ2-1
v_gene: TRBV7-3
CDR3aa: CASSLGPAAENEQFF
CDR3nt: TGTGCCAGCAGCTTAGGGCCCGCGGCTGAAAATGAGCAGTTCTTC

d_gene: TRBD2
abundance: -
j_gene: TRBJ2-3
v_gene: TRBV7-2
CDR3aa: CASSLIAGGSDTQYF
CDR3nt: TGTGCCAGCAGCTTGATAGCGGGGGGGTCAGATACGCAGTATTTT

d_gene: -
abundance: -
j_gene: TRBJ2-1
v_gene: TRBV5-4
CDR3aa: CASSSSGRSYNEQFF
CDR3nt: TGTGCCAGCAGCTCGTCAGGGAGGAGCTACAATGAGCAGTTCTTC

d_gene: -
abundance: few
j_gene: TRBJ2-7
v_gene: TRBV18
CDR3aa: CASSPNRGGTYEQYF
CDR3nt: TGTGCCAGCTCACCAAACAGGGGGGGTACCTACGAGCAGTACTTC

d_gene: -
abundance: once
j_gene: TRBJ2-7
v_gene: TRBV7-9
CDR3aa: CASSQSRGEQYF
CDR3nt: TGTGCCAGCAGCCAATCGAGAGGCGAGCAGTACTTC

d_gene: -
abundance: -
j_gene: TRBJ2-3
v_gene: TRBV7-5
CDR3aa: CARSLVGPPSGTPDTQYF
CDR3nt: TGTGCCAGAAGCTTAGTGGGTCCGCCTAGCGGGACGCCAGATACGCAGTATTTT

d_gene: -
abundance: few
j_gene: TRBJ1-1
v_gene: TRBV9
CDR3aa: CASSPQTAEAFF
CDR3nt: TGTGCCAGCAGCCCACAGACAGCTGAAGCTTTCTTT

d_gene: TRBD1
abundance: -
j_gene: TRBJ2-3
v_gene: TRBV2
CDR3aa: CASSRTGRTDTQYF
CDR3nt: TGTGCCAGCAGCCGGACAGGGCGCACAGATACGCAGTATTTT

d_gene: TRBD1
abundance: -
j_gene: TRBJ2-7
v_gene: TRBV4-2
CDR3aa: CASSTRGRSFYEQYF
CDR3nt: TGTGCCAGCAGCACCAGGGGGCGAAGTTTTTACGAGCAGTACTTC

d_gene: -
abundance: -
j_gene: TRBJ2-6
v_gene: TRBV6-5
CDR3aa: CASSPTSSGANVLTF
CDR3nt: TGTGCCAGCAGCCCCACCTCCTCTGGGGCCAACGTCCTGACTTTC

d_gene: TRBD2
abundance: -
j_gene: TRBJ2-1
v_gene: TRBV28
CDR3aa: CASSPSGTSGYNEQFF
CDR3nt: TGTGCCAGCAGTCCATCCGGGACTAGCGGCTACAATGAGCAGTTCTTC

d_gene: -
abundance: -
j_gene: TRBJ2-7
v_gene: TRBV18
CDR3aa: CASSAGLASGEQYF
CDR3nt: TGTGCCAGCTCGGCCGGGCTAGCGTCAGGCGAGCAGTACTTC

d_gene: -
abundance: -
j_gene: TRBJ2-5
v_gene: TRBV7-6
CDR3aa: CASSLSDQETQYF
CDR3nt: TGTGCCAGCAGCTTATCGGATCAAGAGACCCAGTACTTC

d_gene: -
abundance: few
j_gene: TRBJ1-1
v_gene: TRBV7-9
CDR3aa: CASSRAVLAEAFF
CDR3nt: TGTGCCAGCAGCCGGGCCGTTTTGGCTGAAGCTTTCTTT

d_gene: -
abundance: -
j_gene: TRBJ2-2
v_gene: TRBV5-5
CDR3aa: CASSLDATGELFF
CDR3nt: TGTGCCAGCAGCTTGGACGCCACCGGGGAGCTGTTTTTT

d_gene: -
abundance: -
j_gene: TRBJ1-3
v_gene: TRBV7-3
CDR3aa: CASSPRGAGNTIYF
CDR3nt: TGTGCCAGCAGCCCTCGGGGGGCTGGAAACACCATATATTTT

d_gene: TRBD1
abundance: -
j_gene: TRBJ2-3
v_gene: TRBV19
CDR3aa: CASSTDGTGGTDTQYF
CDR3nt: TGTGCCAGTAGTACCGACGGGACAGGGGGCACAGATACGCAGTATTTT

d_gene: TRBD1
abundance: -
j_gene: TRBJ2-5
v_gene: TRBV19
CDR3aa: CASSGQGTGEQYF
CDR3nt: TGTGCCAGTAGCGGACAGGGGACGGGGGAGCAGTACTTC

d_gene: TRBD2
abundance: -
j_gene: TRBJ2-3
v_gene: TRBV7-2
CDR3aa: CASSLAGGLAGFPRDTQYF
CDR3nt: TGTGCCAGCAGCTTAGCCGGGGGACTAGCGGGTTTCCCGCGGGATACGCAGTATTTT

d_gene: -
abundance: -
j_gene: TRBJ2-7
v_gene: TRBV6-6
CDR3aa: CASSFSLGTYEQYF
CDR3nt: TGTGCCAGCAGTTTCTCCCTTGGGACCTACGAGCAGTACTTC

d_gene: -
abundance: -
j_gene: TRBJ2-3
v_gene: TRBV7-3
CDR3aa: CASRQTGLATDTQYF
CDR3nt: TGTGCCAGCAGACAGACGGGACTTGCCACAGATACGCAGTATTTT